This T cell receptor (beta chain) was documented in a study of shared clonotypes between healthy human individuals (dated by TCRdb to between 2020 and 2021). Context from the whole study: A couple of women and a few men aged 18 to 49 years were included in the cohort. The study deeply sequenced blood TCR repertoires of five healthy adults to estimate repertoire size and the extent of clonotype sharing between individuals. Different laboratories and diverse techniques were used to prepare libraries and sequence TCR repertoires, to increase sequencing depth and limit assay-specific biases. Between about 0.9 and 9 billion PBMCs per donor were obtained by leukapheresis. Per donor, three plates each were used for CD4 naive and CD4 memory, two for CD8 naive, and one for CD8 memory.

On the study overall, not on this receptor specifically: Based on pairwise subsampling, the degree of clonotype sharing among donors was expected to be affected by sequencing depth. Sampling was restricted to blood, and TCR repertoires in tissue are likely to differ from TCR repertoires in blood. Incomplete sequencing was indicated by rarefaction of sorted-subset datasets, despite the large sequencing depth. Estimated clonotype richness was generally larger for naive than for memory subsets. Higher generation probabilities were observed for clonotypes shared by all four sorted-subset donors than for non-shared clonotypes. Because the study included only a small number of donors, the genetic and exposure-history diversity represented was limited. Across several donors, approximately 4.9% of naive CD4, approximately 3.6% of naive CD8, roughly 2.2% of memory CD4, and about 0.44% of memory CD8 clonotypes were shared.

Note on this clone: Its antigen is unknown. Qualities for individual bases were not recorded, and no much larger clone is one base off.

TCR CDR3 regions were amplified from genomic DNA by multiplex PCR using the deep immunoSEQ assay. Extracted genomic DNA from each cell subset was spread evenly across all wells of several immunoSEQ 96-well plates, with each plate serving as a replicate. For sorted subsets, approximately 190 ng genomic DNA, equal to 30,000 to 35,000 T cell genomes, was loaded into each replicate PCR. Purified libraries were quantified with a Qubit 3.0 fluorometer, sized on a Bioanalyzer 2100, and re-quantified with the KAPA Library Quantification kit. A separate single-read 150-cycle Illumina NextSeq 550 flow cell was used to sequence each immunoSEQ 96-well plate. Turning to the authors' computational methods: Because only junctional sequences without quality scores were contained in the immunoSEQ output, filtering matching that applied to full-length reads could not be performed. To assign V/J genes and CDR3, sequences were annotated against IMGT germline references using PyIR, a Python wrapper for IgBLAST v1.9. Reads with weak V/J assignments (E-value above 1e-6), missing CDR3, stop codons, out-of-frame junctions, or ambiguous translated residues were removed. V3J clonotypes were defined as sequences sharing the same inferred V gene, J gene, and CDR3 amino acid sequence. To compute the percentage overlap between repertoires, the number of shared unique clonotypes was divided by the size of the smaller repertoire. RTK rarefaction, the Chao1 estimator, and Recon v2.1 estimates of unobserved clonotypes were used to assess repertoire richness. For all TCRbeta clonotypes obtained by the gDNA method from several donors, generation probabilities were computed with OLGA. TCRdb took over this immuneACCESS table, retaining in-frame rearrangements with V and J assigned. Such tables are incomplete; in checked studies, under half of the missing clones stem from an unresolved V gene, and the remainder is unexplained. The V and J calls and the clone size are those of that table, but D and trimming were determined from the DNA. Within this sample are hundreds of thousands of clones, with around 87% of them counted one time only. The ten most abundant clones make up around 15% of the sample.

Donors were healthy HIV-negative adults with no recently reported acute infections or vaccinations. Only Caucasian adults living in Nashville, Tennessee, USA were represented among the donors. CD8 memory samples consisted of magnetically selected CD45RO+ cells combined with CCR7-negative CD45RA+ effector memory (TemRA) cells. Blood was obtained by leukapheresis, after which PBMCs were separated by Ficoll-Histopaque density gradient centrifugation and cryopreserved in liquid nitrogen vapor phase. Analytical flow cytometry was used to check the purity and quantity of each magnetically sorted T cell population. Genomic DNA was isolated from each sorted fraction and quantified by UV absorbance on a Nanodrop 2000c. This receptor was taken from a man aged 18 to 30 in good health. The sequenced sample consisted of memory CD8+ T cells sorted from blood. The cell subset or site label here, explained by the study, means: CD45RO+ cells pooled with CCR7-negative TemRA cells.

The nucleotides are TGCAGCGTTGAAGACGATGAAGCCCCGTACGAGCAGTACTTC. This codes for CSVEDDEAPYEQYF. The chain uses TRBV29-1 and TRBJ2-7, with no confident D gene call. CDR1 and CDR2, looked up from the germline V gene, are SQVTM and ANQGSEA. From its cysteine to its phenylalanine, the CDR3 spans 14 amino acids. CDR3 DNA only is kept here, 42 bases in frame from base 1. V is reduced by 0 bases and J by 4 bases, leaving a spacing of 13 bases between them.